Included here is one T cell receptor (beta chain) sequence, with context. This specimen comes from a study of human T cells and chemical hapten exposure. Time point noted: pre-sensitization, week 0. The sample's treatment: therapeutic diphenylcyclopropenone sensitization with weekly scalp DPC. TCRdb reprocessed the RACE reads via MiXCR and lists one record per CDR3 protein. The sample has over 85,000 distinct CDR3 sequences, under 14% seen once; the top ten hold around 3.1%. The CDR3 spans 13 residues. Germline V gene data show CDR1 as DFQATT and CDR2 as SNEGSKA (reference sequence). Trimming cost V 1 base and J 3 bases, with 9 bases left between them.

The material was whole blood, obtained in connection with sensitization to the hapten diphenylcyclopropenone (DPC). The source of this sequence is a woman aged 60 to 75 with alopecia areata. Some clones in this sample may be carry-over from other donors' samples. V gene TRBV20-1 combines with J gene TRBJ1-2; no clear D. CDR3 region: CSARGTDHYGYTF. DNA for the CDR3: TGCAGTGCTAGAGGGACCGATCACTATGGCTACACCTTC.